This paragraph covers one TCR beta chain sequence. Its target is not known. Clones were read by immunoSEQ multiplex PCR, and TCRdb kept only the in-frame ones, dropping some. This sample carries roughly 400,000 clones, around 90% of them seen once, and the ten largest clones take under 4.5%. The data stem from a study of Ad26.COV2.S vaccination and SARS-CoV-2 variants. Study as a whole: Once, or twice with 56 days between doses, Ad26.COV2.S was given intramuscularly. Study-wide findings and caveats: While placebo recipients had lower spike-specific TCR breadth, vaccine recipients had more.

CDR3 length: 16 residues. The V segment lost 4 bases and the J segment 7 bases; nucleotides outside the gene matches: 11. Looked up from germline, CDR1 is SGHVS and CDR2 is FNYEAQ. As for treatment: roughly 20 received Ad26.COV2.S at low or high dose, single or two shots; 5 received placebo; per-sample allocation not given. The study sampled participants on day 63 after the first vaccine or placebo injection. Expressing Wuhan-strain SARS-CoV-2 spike, an Ad26 vector served as the vaccine. The chain uses TRBV7-6 and TRBJ2-1, with TRBD2 matching 9 bases. This receptor was obtained from a person between 18 and 60 years old who received the Ad26.COV2.S COVID-19 vaccine or a placebo. Sequenced here: peripheral blood, sampled in a trial of Ad26.COV2.S vaccine versus placebo. The CDR3, as DNA: TGTGCCAGCAGCTCAGAGACTAGCGGAGGTAGGAATGAGCAGTTCTTC. Translated: CASSSETSGGRNEQFF.